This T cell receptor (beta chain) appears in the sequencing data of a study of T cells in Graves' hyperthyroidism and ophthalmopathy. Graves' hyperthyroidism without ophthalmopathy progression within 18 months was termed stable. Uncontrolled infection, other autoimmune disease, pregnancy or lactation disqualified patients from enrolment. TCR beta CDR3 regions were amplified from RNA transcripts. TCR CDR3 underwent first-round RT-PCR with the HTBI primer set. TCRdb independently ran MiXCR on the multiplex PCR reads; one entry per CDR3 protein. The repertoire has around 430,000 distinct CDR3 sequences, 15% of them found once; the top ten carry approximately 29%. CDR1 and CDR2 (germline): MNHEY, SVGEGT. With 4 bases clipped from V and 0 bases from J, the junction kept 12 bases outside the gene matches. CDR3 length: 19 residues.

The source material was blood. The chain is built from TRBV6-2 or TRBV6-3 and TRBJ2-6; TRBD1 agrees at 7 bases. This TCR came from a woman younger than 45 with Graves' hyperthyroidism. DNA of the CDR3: TGTGCCAGCAGTTTAACGGGGACAGCATCTTTCTCTGGGGCCAACGTCCTGACTTTC. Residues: CASSLTGTASFSGANVLTF.